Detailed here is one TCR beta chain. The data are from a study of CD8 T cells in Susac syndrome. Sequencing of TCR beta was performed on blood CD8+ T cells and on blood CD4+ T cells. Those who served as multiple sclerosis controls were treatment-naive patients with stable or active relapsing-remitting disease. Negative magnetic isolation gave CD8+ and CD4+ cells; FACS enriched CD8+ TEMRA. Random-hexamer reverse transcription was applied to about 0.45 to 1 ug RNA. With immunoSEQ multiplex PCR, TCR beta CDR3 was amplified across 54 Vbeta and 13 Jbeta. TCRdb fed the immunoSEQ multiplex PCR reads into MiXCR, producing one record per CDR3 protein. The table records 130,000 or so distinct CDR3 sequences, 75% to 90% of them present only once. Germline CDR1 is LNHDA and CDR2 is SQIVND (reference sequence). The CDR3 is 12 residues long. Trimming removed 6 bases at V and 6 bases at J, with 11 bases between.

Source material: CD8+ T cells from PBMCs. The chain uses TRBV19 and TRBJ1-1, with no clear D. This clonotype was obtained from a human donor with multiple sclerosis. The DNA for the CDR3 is TGTGCCAGTAGACATACTGCCCCTGAAGCTTTCTTT. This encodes CASRHTAPEAFF.